This T cell receptor (beta chain) comes out of a study of identifying expanded T cells in peripheral blood. To note about this clone: Its target is unknown.

Using immunoSEQ multiplex PCR, the repertoire was profiled, and TCRdb retains in-frame clones only, with some absent. The sample has about 100,000 clones, 87% seen once. Collection occurred without any documented infections or immune events in donors. Overall study findings and caveats: Differentially abundant clones: about 1.3 between replicates, roughly 16 at approximately 13 days, 19 to 20 at four. Approximately two-week clone count variance significantly increased as total template count grew.

V was pared by 5 bases and J by 5 bases, with 8 bases between. The CDR3 spans 12 residues. The germline CDR1 and CDR2 sequences are MNHEY and SMNVEV (reference sequence). The sample taken for sequencing was blood. This sequence was found in a person aged 18 to 75 in good health. The rearrangement uses TRBV27 and TRBJ2-3, with D unclear. DNA of the CDR3: TGTGCCAGCAGTCCCCCTGGAGATACGCAGTATTTT. Translation: CASSPPGDTQYF.